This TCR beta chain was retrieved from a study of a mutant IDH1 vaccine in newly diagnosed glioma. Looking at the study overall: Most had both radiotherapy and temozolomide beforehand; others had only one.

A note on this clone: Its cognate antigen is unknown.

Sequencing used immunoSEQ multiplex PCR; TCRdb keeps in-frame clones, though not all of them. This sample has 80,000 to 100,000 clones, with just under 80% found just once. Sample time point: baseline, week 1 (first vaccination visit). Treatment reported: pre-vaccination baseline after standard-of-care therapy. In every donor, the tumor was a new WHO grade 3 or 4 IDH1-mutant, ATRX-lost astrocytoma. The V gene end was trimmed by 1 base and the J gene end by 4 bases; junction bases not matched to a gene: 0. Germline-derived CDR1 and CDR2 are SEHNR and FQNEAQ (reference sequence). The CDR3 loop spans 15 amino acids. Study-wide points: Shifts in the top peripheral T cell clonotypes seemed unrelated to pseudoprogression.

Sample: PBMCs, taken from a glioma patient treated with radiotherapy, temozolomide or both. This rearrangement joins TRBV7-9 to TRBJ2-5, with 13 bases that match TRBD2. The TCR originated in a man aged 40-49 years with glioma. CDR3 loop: CASSLGLAGGETQYF. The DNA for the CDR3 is TGTGCCAGCAGCTTAGGACTAGCGGGAGGAGAGACCCAGTACTTC.